The 18 T cell receptor beta chains given below trace back to one sample, sequenced in a study of PD-1 blockade in mismatch repair-deficient tumors. Sequencing was performed with immunoSEQ multiplex PCR; in TCRdb, only in-frame clones are kept and a portion is missing. The sample contains some 70,000 clones, roughly 80% of which appear only once. The sample here was peripheral blood, taken 2 weeks after starting pembrolizumab. The receptors stem from an adult with mismatch repair-deficient cancer.

The V call is TRBV6-6, the J call TRBJ2-1; perhaps TRBD2 as D (5 bases). Germline loops: CDR1 MNHNY, CDR2 SVGAGI (reference sequence). The CDR3 consists of 12 residues. Trimming pared 10 bases from V and 8 bases from J, leaving 15 bases between. DNA of the CDR3: TGTGCCACTTGGCTAGCCGACGATGAGCAGTTCTTC. Protein sequence: CATWLADDEQFF.

This chain connects TRBV18 to TRBJ1-5, with TRBD1 identical over 7 bases. V trimming: 4 bases; J trimming: 6 bases; junction bases outside the gene matches: 6. The CDR3 runs 14 residues. Germline CDR1 reads KGHSH; CDR2 reads LQKENI. CDR3 sequence (DNA): TGTGCCAGCTCACTCGACAGGGTTAGTCAGCCCCAGCATTTT. It codes for CASSLDRVSQPQHF.

The chain is built from TRBV9 and TRBJ2-5, with 8 bases identical to TRBD1. After removal of 0 bases from V and 4 bases from J, the junction contained 8 bases not matched to a gene. Germline V gene data show CDR1 as SGDLS and CDR2 as YYNGEE. CDR3 size: 16 residues. Here the CDR3 DNA reads TGTGCCAGCAGCGTAGCGGACAGGGCGGATCGAGAGACCCAGTACTTC. It translates to CASSVADRADRETQYF.

The rearrangement links TRBV11-3 to TRBJ1-5; D may be TRBD1 (5 bases). Trimming shortened V by 0 bases and J by 10 bases, and 7 bases separated the two germline ends. Germline V CDR1 and CDR2: SGHNT, YENEEA. The CDR3 consists of 12 residues. The CDR3, as DNA: TGTGCCAGCAGCTTAGAGCAGGGACCCCAGCATTTT. Translating it yields CASSLEQGPQHF.

The chain is built from TRBV19 and TRBJ2-5, with D perhaps matching TRBD1 (6 bases). The V and J ends lost 1 base and 7 bases respectively, with 19 bases between them. Germline V CDR1 and CDR2: LNHDA, SQIVND (reference sequence). The CDR3 extends over 16 amino acids. The DNA for the CDR3 is TGTGCCAGTAGTATAGGGTTATTACAGGGAAGGAGGACCCAGTACTTC. Residues: CASSIGLLQGRRTQYF.

The chain is built from TRBV13 and TRBJ2-1; 9 bases agree with TRBD1. The germline V gene has CDR1 PRHDT and CDR2 FYEKMQ (reference sequence). This CDR3 contains 16 residues. V was pared by 4 bases and J by 0 bases, with 4 bases of the junction left unmatched. The CDR3 region is CASSYMTGGSYNEQFF. DNA of the CDR3: TGTGCCAGCAGCTATATGACAGGGGGCTCCTACAATGAGCAGTTCTTC.

The J gene is TRBJ1-4, the V gene TRBV14, with TRBD1 matching 7 bases. The CDR3 length is 16 residues. The junction had 9 bases not matched to a gene; V was cut back by 0 bases and J by 8 bases. Germline V gene lookup returns CDR1 SGHDN and CDR2 FVKESK. The CDR3 here is CASSQDRGTAAEKLFF. The CDR3 DNA is TGTGCCAGCAGCCAAGATCGTGGGACAGCCGCGGAAAAACTGTTTTTT.

The rearrangement links TRBV7-9 to TRBJ1-1, with 10 bases fitting TRBD1. The CDR3 runs to 14 residues. J was trimmed by 4 bases and V by 4 bases; bases with no gene match: 3. Germline V gives CDR1 SEHNR, CDR2 FQNEAQ (reference sequence). The CDR3 loop is CASSSRTGGTEAFF. The CDR3 DNA is TGTGCCAGCAGCTCCAGGACAGGGGGCACTGAAGCTTTCTTT.

This sequence joins TRBV5-1 and TRBJ2-3; D possibly corresponds to TRBD2 (6 bases). CDR3 size: 15 residues. V dropped 0 bases and J dropped 6 bases, with 14 bases sitting between them. Germline lookup yields CDR1 SGHRS and CDR2 YFSETQ. CDR3 residues: CASSLARLGEDTQYF. In DNA form, the CDR3 reads TGCGCCAGCAGCTTGGCAAGACTAGGGGAGGATACGCAGTATTTT. The complete variable domain, with remaining parts taken from reference TRBV5-1 and TRBJ2-3, reads KAGVTQTPRYLIKTRGQQVTLSCSPISGHRSVSWYQQTPGQGLQFLFEYFSETQRNKGNFPGRFSGRQFSNSRSEMNVSTLELGDSALYLCASSLARLGEDTQYFGPGTRLTVL.

The sample holds one count of this clone. The genes are TRBV9 and TRBJ1-1; D remains unclear. CDR1 is SGDLS, CDR2 YYNGEE, per germline. This CDR3 is built from 14 residues. V dropped 4 bases and J dropped 4 bases, with 14 bases sitting between them. In DNA form, the CDR3 reads TGTGCCAGCAGCCTCTCCGGGGATGTCACTGAAGCTTTCTTT. Translated: CASSLSGDVTEAFF.

The chain uses TRBV15 and TRBJ1-1; TRBD1 might be the D (5 bases). In germline, CDR1 is LNHNV, CDR2 YYDKDF (reference sequence). This CDR3 spans 15 amino acids. V was cut by 3 bases and J by 6 bases, with 17 bases left in between. In DNA form, the CDR3 reads TGTGCCACCAGCAGGTCCCCACCGACAGTATCTGAAGCTTTCTTT. Translating it yields CATSRSPPTVSEAFF.

This CDR3 reads CASSFGHQSSYEQYF. In nucleotides, the CDR3 is TGTGCCAGCAGCTTCGGGCACCAGAGCTCCTACGAGCAGTACTTC. The V and J genes are TRBV5-6 and TRBJ2-7; D gene unclear. Germline lookup yields CDR1 SGHDT and CDR2 YYEEEE. The CDR3 runs 15 residues. Between the trimmed V and J ends, which lost 2 bases and 0 bases, there was a span of 12 bases.

The rearrangement uses TRBV14 and TRBJ2-3; the D gene is possibly TRBD1 (6 bases). The CDR3 sequence is 11 residues long. V was cut by 1 base and J by 15 bases, with 11 bases left in between. Germline V gives CDR1 SGHDN, CDR2 FVKESK. This CDR3 is CASSQGTGLYF. The CDR3 DNA reads as TGTGCCAGCAGCCAAGGTACAGGGCTCTATTTT.

This sequence joins TRBV29-1 and TRBJ1-1; possible D gene TRBD1, 6 bases. CDR1 and CDR2 (germline): SQVTM, ANQGSEA. The V gene lost 5 bases and the J gene lost 1 base, with 11 bases spanning the gap. This CDR3 comprises 13 residues. CDR3 sequence: CSVNGGQNTEAFF. CDR3 DNA sequence: TGCAGCGTTAACGGGGGGCAGAACACTGAAGCTTTCTTT.

The V gene is TRBV4-1, the J gene TRBJ1-1, with 9 nucleotides matching TRBD1. Trimming at V came to 1 base and at J to 4 bases, leaving 10 bases not matched to a gene. This CDR3 is built from 17 residues. From germline, CDR1 is MGHRA and CDR2 YSYEKL. CDR3 protein: CASSQGVSGTGTTEAFF. In nucleotides, the CDR3 is TGCGCCAGCAGCCAAGGGGTGTCCGGGACAGGGACCACTGAAGCTTTCTTT.

This rearrangement joins TRBV7-9 to TRBJ2-6; 7 nucleotides match TRBD1. V shed 4 bases, J shed 1 base, and the junction held 4 bases outside the gene matches. The germline V gene has CDR1 SEHNR and CDR2 FQNEAQ (reference sequence). This CDR3 contains 16 residues. The CDR3 region has the DNA TGTGCCAGCAGCTATACAGGGGATTCTGGGGCCAACGTCCTGACTTTC. Translation gives CASSYTGDSGANVLTF.

The rearrangement joins TRBV6-5 to TRBJ2-7, with a weak D call TRBD2 (5 bases). Trimming removed 6 bases at V and 0 bases at J, with 12 bases between. CDR1 and CDR2 (germline): MNHEY, SVGAGI. This CDR3 comprises 14 residues. CDR3 protein: CASSTRVRSYEQYF. The CDR3 region has the DNA TGTGCCAGCAGCACGAGGGTCCGCTCCTACGAGCAGTACTTC.

The CDR3 DNA follows: TGTGCCAGCAACCGGGACAGTTTCACCGGGGAGCTGTTTTTT. It is translated as CASNRDSFTGELFF. V gene TRBV5-5 combines with J gene TRBJ2-2, with 7 bases fitting TRBD1. This CDR3 spans 14 amino acids. V lost 6 bases, J lost 4 bases, and 6 bases stayed unmatched. The germline V gene has CDR1 SGHKS and CDR2 YYEKEE (reference sequence). Combining the CDR3 with reference TRBV5-5 and TRBJ2-2 gives the whole variable domain DAGVTQSPTHLIKTRGQQVTLRCSPISGHKSVSWYQQVLGQGPQFIFQYYEKEERGRGNFPDRFSARQFPNYSSELNVNALLLGDSALYLCASNRDSFTGELFFGEGSRLTVL.